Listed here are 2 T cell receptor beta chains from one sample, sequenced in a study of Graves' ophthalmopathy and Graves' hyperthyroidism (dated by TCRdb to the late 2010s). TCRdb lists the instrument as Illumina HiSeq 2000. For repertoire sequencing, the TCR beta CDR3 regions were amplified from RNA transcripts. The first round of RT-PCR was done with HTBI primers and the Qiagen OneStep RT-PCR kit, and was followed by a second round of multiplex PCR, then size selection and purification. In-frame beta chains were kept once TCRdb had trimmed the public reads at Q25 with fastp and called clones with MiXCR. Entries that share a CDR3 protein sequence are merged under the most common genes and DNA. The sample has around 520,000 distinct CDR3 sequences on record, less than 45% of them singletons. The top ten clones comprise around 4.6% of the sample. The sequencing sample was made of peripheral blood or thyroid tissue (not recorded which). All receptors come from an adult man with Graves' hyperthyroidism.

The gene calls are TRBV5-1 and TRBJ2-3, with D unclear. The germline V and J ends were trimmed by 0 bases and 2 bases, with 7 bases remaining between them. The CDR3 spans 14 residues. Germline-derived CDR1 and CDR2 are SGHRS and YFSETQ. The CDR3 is CASSLGHLTDTQYF. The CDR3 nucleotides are TGCGCCAGCAGCTTGGGACACCTCACAGATACGCAGTATTTT.

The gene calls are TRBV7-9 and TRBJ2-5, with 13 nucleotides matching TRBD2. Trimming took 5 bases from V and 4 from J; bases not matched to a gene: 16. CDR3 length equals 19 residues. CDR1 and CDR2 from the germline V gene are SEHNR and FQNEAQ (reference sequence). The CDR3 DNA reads TGTGCCAGCAGCCAAGAAGTCCGGACTAGCGGGAGCTCAGGAGAGACCCAGTACTTC. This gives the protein CASSQEVRTSGSSGETQYF.